This T cell receptor (beta chain) is from a study of blood T cells in healthy people across ages. Regarding the study as a whole: The authors considered diversity estimates from one million T cells to be underestimates.

CDR1 is SGHVS and CDR2 is FQNEAQ in the germline V gene. The CDR3 has 16 amino acids. V lost 2 bases and J 0 bases, leaving 13 bases between the germline ends. It was with a sample-barcoded 5' primer and a J-beta primer mix that a second PCR of roughly 7 to 12 cycles was run. Tags on each cDNA molecule came from a template-switch adaptor with 12 random nucleotides. MiXCR was run by TCRdb on the 5' RACE reads, yielding one entry per CDR3 protein. Of 1.5 million to 1.9 million distinct CDR3 sequences in the sample, approximately 43% are singletons; the top ten hold 4%. About this clonotype: The antigen remains unidentified.

The rearrangement uses TRBV7-8 and TRBJ1-1; D not resolved. The TCR comes from a young woman in good health. Sequencing input: blood. The DNA of the CDR3 is TGTGCCAGCAGCTTAACCCACCCGTTCATGAACACTGAAGCTTTCTTT. Protein product: CASSLTHPFMNTEAFF.